One sample yielded the 30 T cell receptor beta chains listed below, sequenced in a study of HIV-infected patients and healthy controls. TCRdb re-derived calls from the 5' RACE reads in MiXCR, one entry per CDR3 protein. The sample records tens of thousands of distinct CDR3 sequences, roughly 21% being singletons. Sequenced input: CD4+ T cells from blood. These receptor sequences come from a human donor in good health.

The chain recombines TRBV11-3 with TRBJ2-7, with 11 bases matching TRBD2. With 1 base clipped from V and 4 bases from J, the junction kept 9 bases outside the gene matches. In germline, CDR1 is SGHNT, CDR2 YENEEA. This CDR3 is built from 17 residues. The CDR3 sequence: CASSLGIISGRGYEQYF. The CDR3 bases are TGTGCCAGCAGCTTAGGGATTATTAGCGGGAGGGGGTACGAGCAGTACTTC.

Points on this clonotype: A much larger clonotype is one base distant, so this may be a read error. This chain connects TRBV12-3 or TRBV12-4 to TRBJ2-2, with D unclear. Between the trimmed V and J ends, which lost 8 bases and 4 bases, there was a span of 26 bases. The CDR3 runs to 18 residues. The CDR3 loop reads CASCYYRAFDILTGELFF. CDR3 sequence (DNA): TGTGCCAGCTGTTACTACCGGGCCTTTGACATTCTCACCGGGGAGCTGTTTTTT.

This clonotype was seen more than once but under ten times. V usage is TRBV5-1 and J usage is TRBJ2-1; 8 bases match TRBD2. The CDR3 is 13 residues long. Germline loops: CDR1 SGHRS, CDR2 YFSETQ. With 4 bases clipped from V and 8 bases from J, the junction kept 5 bases outside the gene matches. The CDR3 here is CASSRRGDDEQFF. CDR3 coding DNA: TGCGCCAGCAGCCGGCGGGGGGACGATGAGCAGTTCTTC.

This clonotype was found a few times. The V call is TRBV20-1, the J call TRBJ1-5; TRBD1 is a possible D gene (6 bases). The CDR3 runs to 12 residues. Germline V gene data show CDR1 as DFQATT and CDR2 as SNEGSKA (reference sequence). Deletions cut 4 bases from V and 6 bases from J, with 10 bases between. In DNA form, the CDR3 reads TGCAGTGCTATAGGGACACTTCAGCCCCAGCATTTT. It translates to CSAIGTLQPQHF.

The rearrangement uses TRBV20-1 and TRBJ1-5; D gene uncertain. The CDR3 loop spans 13 amino acids. Trimming left V 4 bases short and J 0 bases short, with 7 bases between. Germline assignment: CDR1 DFQATT and CDR2 SNEGSKA (reference sequence). The CDR3 loop is CSAKDVSNQPQHF. CDR3 nucleotides: TGCAGTGCTAAGGACGTTAGCAATCAGCCCCAGCATTTT.

This clonotype was observed at least ten times. The J gene is TRBJ2-5, the V gene TRBV5-4; 9 nucleotides align to TRBD1. CDR1 is SGHNT and CDR2 is YYREEE in the germline V gene (reference sequence). The CDR3 has 15 residues. Trimming removed 6 bases from V and 5 bases from J; junction bases left unmatched: 11. CDR3 nucleotides: TGTGCCAGCACCCCCGGGACAGGGTTTATCGAGACCCAGTACTTC. Its protein is CASTPGTGFIETQYF. The entire variable domain, with the rest obtained from reference TRBV5-4 and TRBJ2-5, is as follows: ETGVTQSPTHLIKTRGQQVTLRCSSQSGHNTVSWYQQALGQGPQFIFQYYREEENGRGNFPPRFSGLQFPNYSSELNVNALELDDSALYLCASTPGTGFIETQYFGPGTRLLVL.

The V gene is TRBV2, the J gene TRBJ1-1; maybe TRBD1 (6 bases). V was pared by 8 bases and J by 8 bases, with 18 bases between. CDR3 size: 13 residues. The V gene's germline CDR1 is SNHLY and CDR2 FYNNEI. The CDR3 sequence: CASLRDTLFEAFF. In nucleotides, the CDR3 is TGTGCCAGCCTCCGGGACACCTTGTTCGAAGCTTTCTTT.

V and J are TRBV20-1 and TRBJ2-3, with a weak D call TRBD2 (6 bases). The CDR3 runs 14 residues. CDR1 and CDR2 (germline): DFQATT, SNEGSKA (reference sequence). Trimming removed 0 bases from V and 4 bases from J, with 11 bases in between. The CDR3 DNA is TGCAGTGCTAGAGATAGGAGGGAGGCAGATACGCAGTATTTT. It yields the protein CSARDRREADTQYF.

The chain has TRBV7-2 and TRBJ1-5; D not certain. Between the trimmed V and J ends, which lost 5 bases and 4 bases, there was a span of 6 bases. The CDR3 sequence is 12 residues long. The germline V gene encodes CDR1 SGHTA and CDR2 FQGNSA. The CDR3 coding sequence is TGTGCCAGCAGCCCATATAATCAGCCCCAGCATTTT. Residues: CASSPYNQPQHF.

This clonotype was detected many times. This chain connects TRBV5-6 to TRBJ1-4, with D hard to call. Trimming shortened V by 4 bases and J by 9 bases, and 10 bases separated the two germline ends. The CDR3 contains 12 residues. In germline, CDR1 is SGHDT, CDR2 YYEEEE. CDR3 amino acids: CASSPDGKKLFF. CDR3 nucleotides: TGTGCCAGCAGCCCCGACGGGAAAAAACTGTTTTTT.

At least ten counts were recorded for this clonotype. The V and J genes are TRBV20-1 and TRBJ2-3; D not certain. CDR1 is DFQATT, CDR2 SNEGSKA, per germline (reference sequence). Trimming pared 0 bases from V and 0 bases from J, leaving 4 bases between. There are 13 residues in the CDR3. CDR3 residues: CSARDASTDTQYF. CDR3 DNA sequence: TGCAGTGCTAGAGACGCTAGCACAGATACGCAGTATTTT.

This clonotype was counted ten times or more. This chain connects TRBV3-1 to TRBJ2-1; 8 nucleotides agree with TRBD2. There are 15 residues in the CDR3. J was trimmed by 2 bases and V by 5 bases; bases with no gene match: 5. Germline V gene data show CDR1 as LGHDT and CDR2 as YNNKEL (reference sequence). The chain's CDR3 is CASSLLAATYNEQFF. CDR3 coding DNA: TGTGCCAGCAGCTTACTAGCGGCTACCTACAATGAGCAGTTCTTC.

The chain employs TRBV11-2 and TRBJ2-4; D gene ambiguous. The CDR3 sequence is 15 residues long. Germline V gene data show CDR1 as SGHAT and CDR2 as FQNNGV. V was cut by 0 bases and J by 0 bases, with 6 bases left in between. In DNA form, the CDR3 reads TGTGCCAGCAGCTTAGATTGGTTAGCCAAAAACATTCAGTACTTC. Its translation is CASSLDWLAKNIQYF.

This clonotype came up many times. The gene calls are TRBV5-1 and TRBJ1-1; TRBD1 might be the D (6 bases). V gave up 3 bases and J gave up 6 bases, with 12 bases separating them. CDR1 SGHRS and CDR2 YFSETQ come from the germline V gene. This CDR3 spans 13 amino acids. CDR3 in DNA: TGCGCCAGCAGCTCCCTTGAGGGGGCTGAAGCTTTCTTT. This gives the protein CASSSLEGAEAFF.

Remarks on this clonotype: With a much larger clone just one base away, this may be a read error. This rearrangement joins TRBV6-6 to TRBJ2-7; perhaps TRBD2 as D (6 bases). Germline V gene sequence: CDR1 MNHNY, CDR2 SVGAGI (reference sequence). This CDR3 is 14 amino acids long. V lost 5 bases and J 0 bases, leaving 11 bases between the germline ends. Here the CDR3 reads CASSINSGSYEQYF. DNA of the CDR3: TGTGCCAGCAGTATTAATAGCGGCTCCTACGAGCAGTACTTC.

This clonotype showed up just a few times. The chain joins TRBV3-1 to TRBJ2-3, with D uncertain. The ends were cut back, 4 bases at V and 0 bases at J, with 11 bases in the middle. The CDR3 length is 15 residues. The germline V gene has CDR1 LGHDT and CDR2 YNNKEL (reference sequence). CDR3 nucleotide sequence: TGTGCCAGCAGCCCCCGGAGCACTAGCACAGATACGCAGTATTTT. Amino acids: CASSPRSTSTDTQYF.

This clonotype came up a few times. The chain carries TRBV10-3 and TRBJ1-5, with D possibly matching TRBD1 (5 bases). The CDR3 runs 13 residues. V gave up 4 bases and J gave up 6 bases, with 10 bases separating them. Germline values: CDR1 ENHRY, CDR2 SYGVKD. The CDR3 reads CAISAGTGQPQHF. The CDR3 nucleotides are TGTGCCATCAGTGCAGGGACGGGTCAGCCCCAGCATTTT.

In its sample, this clonotype was seen many times. The V and J genes are TRBV19 and TRBJ1-1, with D possibly TRBD1 on 5 matching bases. V lost 6 bases and J 1 base, leaving 15 bases between the germline ends. CDR3 length: 15 amino acids. Germline CDR1 LNHDA, CDR2 SQIVND (reference sequence). CDR3 nucleotides: TGTGCCAGTAGGAACCAGGGTGGCTGGAACACTGAAGCTTTCTTT. It translates to CASRNQGGWNTEAFF.

This clonotype came up many times. The V and J genes are TRBV9 and TRBJ1-5; D gene ambiguous. V was clipped by 0 bases and J by 4 bases, with 14 bases between them. Per germline, CDR1 SGDLS and CDR2 YYNGEE. This CDR3 has 16 residues. In DNA, the CDR3 is TGTGCCAGCAGCGTAGCAGGAAGGATGGGGAATCAGCCCCAGCATTTT. This sequence encodes CASSVAGRMGNQPQHF.

This clonotype was counted at least ten times. V is TRBV12-3 or TRBV12-4 and J is TRBJ2-1; the match to TRBD2 covers 11 bases. Trimming took 7 bases from V and 3 from J; bases not matched to a gene: 5. The CDR3 is made up of 15 amino acids. The CDR3 region is CASTYLAGGYNEQFF. CDR3 nucleotide sequence: TGTGCCAGCACCTATCTAGCGGGAGGCTACAATGAGCAGTTCTTC.

This clonotype has a count of ten or more. The chain uses TRBV4-3 and TRBJ1-5; TRBD1 matches at 10 bases. CDR1 and CDR2 from the germline V gene are LGHNA and YSLEER. V lost 0 bases to trimming and J lost 0 bases; unmatched junction nucleotides: 11. The CDR3 has 20 residues. The DNA of the CDR3 is TGCGCCAGCAGCCAAGATCTGGGACAGGGGCGTTCGTATAGCAATCAGCCCCAGCATTTT. Encoded protein: CASSQDLGQGRSYSNQPQHF.

Many counts were recorded for this clonotype. The chain recombines TRBV20-1 with TRBJ2-3; D not resolved. V dropped 1 base and J dropped 1 base, with 6 bases sitting between them. The CDR3 sequence is 13 residues long. Germline CDR1 is DFQATT and CDR2 is SNEGSKA (reference sequence). The CDR3 region is CSARVAGTDTQYF. The CDR3 DNA sequence: TGCAGTGCTAGAGTGGCCGGCACAGATACGCAGTATTTT.

The chain joins TRBV20-1 to TRBJ2-7, with D unclear. V lost 1 base and J lost 1, with 11 bases in between. The V gene's germline CDR1 is DFQATT and CDR2 SNEGSKA (reference sequence). The CDR3 runs to 14 residues. CDR3 sequence (DNA): TGCAGTGCTAGAGGGCAGCAGAGTTCCTACGAGCAGTACTTC. Its protein product is CSARGQQSSYEQYF.

This clonotype has a handful of counts. The rearrangement links TRBV6-1 to TRBJ2-1, with D perhaps being TRBD1 or TRBD2 (5 bases each). V was cut by 4 bases and J by 1 base, with 11 bases left in between. Germline V gene sequence: CDR1 MNHNS, CDR2 SASEGT. The CDR3 is 15 residues long. The CDR3 nucleotides are TGTGCCAGCAGTGGGGGGTTTATGTCCTACAATGAGCAGTTCTTC. Translation gives CASSGGFMSYNEQFF.

Many counts were recorded for this clonotype. V usage is TRBV7-2 and J usage is TRBJ2-3, with D uncertain. V was clipped by 6 bases and J by 6 bases, with 10 bases between them. Germline CDR1 reads SGHTA; CDR2 reads FQGNSA. This CDR3 spans 12 amino acids. This chain's CDR3 is CASRTVGDTQYF. The CDR3 DNA follows: TGTGCCAGCAGGACGGTGGGGGATACGCAGTATTTT.

The sample holds many counts of this clonotype. The chain couples TRBV20-1 to TRBJ2-7; no clear D gene. With 3 bases removed from V and 3 bases from J, the gap between germline ends came to 9 bases. The germline V gene encodes CDR1 DFQATT and CDR2 SNEGSKA (reference sequence). The CDR3 extends over 12 amino acids. The CDR3 region has the DNA TGCAGTGCTAGTCGCGATCTCTACGAGCAGTACTTC. Its protein product is CSASRDLYEQYF.

This clonotype was observed at least ten times. The CDR3 coding sequence is TGTGCCAGCCGGGACACCGAAGAGACCCAGTACTTC. The encoded protein is CASRDTEETQYF. The chain uses TRBV2 and TRBJ2-5; D is possibly TRBD1 (6 bases). Trimming stripped 8 bases from V and 3 bases from J, with 10 bases between. This CDR3 contains 12 residues. In germline, CDR1 is SNHLY, CDR2 FYNNEI.

The chain carries TRBV30 and TRBJ2-2; 14 bases line up with TRBD2. The CDR3 extends over 16 amino acids. Germline CDR1 is GTSNPN and CDR2 is SVGIG (reference sequence). The V and J ends lost 2 bases and 4 bases, in that order; junction bases with no gene match: 3. The CDR3 sequence: CAWSWGLAGVTGELFF. CDR3 DNA sequence: TGTGCCTGGAGTTGGGGACTAGCGGGAGTCACCGGGGAGCTGTTTTTT.

This clonotype came up many times. This chain uses TRBV20-1 with TRBJ2-3, with 14 bases lining up with TRBD2. Looked up from germline, CDR1 is DFQATT and CDR2 is SNEGSKA (reference sequence). The ends lost 4 bases at V and 0 bases at J; junction bases unmatched: 12. The CDR3 is 19 amino acids. The CDR3 sequence is CSAISLRTSGRQSTDTQYF. DNA of the CDR3: TGCAGTGCTATCTCCTTAAGGACTAGCGGGAGGCAAAGCACAGATACGCAGTATTTT.

This rearrangement joins TRBV27 to TRBJ1-3, with no clear D. Trimming took 6 bases from V and 6 from J, leaving 12 bases between them. CDR1 is MNHEY, CDR2 SMNVEV, per germline (reference sequence). The CDR3 consists of 13 residues. CDR3 sequence (DNA): TGTGCCAGCAGGCGCCTGGCGGAAAACACCATATATTTT. Translation: CASRRLAENTIYF.